The source of this T cell receptor beta chain is a study of shared clonotypes between healthy human individuals. The study's findings and limits: Clonotype sharing among donors was expected to depend on sequencing depth.

This table comes from immunoSEQ multiplex PCR, and its TCRdb copy is limited to in-frame clones, with some not included. The sample carries about 2.4 million clones, 90% to 95% recorded once. Germline V lookup: CDR1 SGHAT, CDR2 FQDESV (reference sequence). The V gene lost 1 base and the J gene lost 3 bases, with 4 bases spanning the gap. The CDR3 has 13 residues. As to this clone: Its specificity is not known.

The gene calls are TRBV11-1 and TRBJ1-5; the D is unclear. The sequence came from a man aged 18 to 30 in good health. Some clones in this sample may be carry-over from other donors' samples. The sequencing input was naive CD4+ T cells from PBMCs. As for subset: CD45RA+ positively selected. This chain's CDR3 is CASSLGYNQPQHF. The CDR3 bases are TGTGCCAGCAGCTTAGGTTACAATCAGCCCCAGCATTTT.